This paragraph reports one T cell receptor beta chain. This entry comes from a study of Graves' ophthalmopathy and Graves' hyperthyroidism. In this cohort, patients with other autoimmune diseases, uncontrolled infections, pregnancy or lactation were excluded. Investigators amplified TCR beta CDR3 regions from RNA transcripts. First-round RT-PCR used HTBI primers; second-round multiplex PCR followed. Each CDR3 protein gets one entry after TCRdb re-called the multiplex PCR reads with MiXCR. The table lists hundreds of thousands of distinct CDR3 sequences, 22% of them singletons. Germline CDR1 is MNHNS and CDR2 is SASEGT. V shed 3 bases, J shed 7 bases, and the junction held 14 bases outside the gene matches. The CDR3 sequence is 17 residues long.

The rearrangement uses TRBV6-1 and TRBJ1-2; 10 nucleotides agree with TRBD1. This TCR came from a woman under 30 with stable Graves' hyperthyroidism. Some clones in this sample may be carry-over from other donors' samples. Source material: peripheral blood. CDR3 amino acids: CASSELINPGTGVGYTF. The CDR3 region has the DNA TGTGCCAGCAGTGAGTTGATAAACCCCGGGACAGGGGTTGGCTACACCTTC.